A single sample is the source of the 13 T cell receptor beta chains below, sequenced in a study of monozygotic twins with inflammatory bowel disease. Each CDR3 protein gets one entry in TCRdb, which reprocessed the 5' RACE reads and gives no DNA. The sample includes over 110,000 distinct CDR3 sequences. Sequencing used blood. The receptors shown here come from a human donor with ulcerative colitis or Crohn's disease, or a healthy co-twin of an affected twin (not recorded which).

This rearrangement joins TRBV6-5 to TRBJ2-1; the D gene TCRdb calls, TRBD1, cannot be checked with no DNA. The CDR3 has 13 residues. CDR1 is MNHEY, CDR2 SVGAGI, per germline. CDR3 protein: CASGGASYNEQFF.

The chain is built from TRBV7-3 and TRBJ2-2; no DNA is available, so the TRBD2 call from TCRdb remains unchecked. The germline V gene encodes CDR1 SGHTA and CDR2 FQGTGA. The CDR3 is 13 amino acids. The CDR3 reads CASSSPATGELFF.

This rearrangement joins TRBV11-2 to TRBJ2-2; without DNA, the TCRdb call of TRBD2 cannot be checked. CDR1 is SGHAT and CDR2 is FQNNGV in the germline V gene. The CDR3 totals 18 residues. This CDR3 is CASSLRRSGLITDGELFF.

This chain links TRBV5-1 with TRBJ1-1; there is no DNA to check the TCRdb D call of TRBD1. Germline lookup yields CDR1 SGHRS and CDR2 YFSETQ. The CDR3 loop spans 14 amino acids. The chain's CDR3 is CASGIQTGGTEAFF.

The chain has TRBV6-5 and TRBJ2-1. Germline values: CDR1 MNHEY, CDR2 SVGAGI. The CDR3 sequence is 15 residues long. The CDR3 loop is CASSYLTVSYNEQFF.

J is TRBJ2-7 and V is TRBV5-6; TCRdb returns TRBD2, unconfirmable since there is no DNA. CDR3 length: 16 residues. CDR1 and CDR2 from the germline V gene are SGHDT and YYEEEE. The CDR3 loop is CASSSIKRGDSYEQYF. Supplemented by reference TRBV5-6 and TRBJ2-7, the full variable domain reads DAGVTQSPTHLIKTRGQQVTLRCSPKSGHDTVSWYQQALGQGPQFIFQYYEEEERQRGNFPDRFSGHQFPNYSSELNVNALLLGDSALYLCASSSIKRGDSYEQYFGPGTRLTVT.

This chain links TRBV5-1 with TRBJ2-1; the TCRdb D gene call, TRBD1, has no DNA to confirm it. This CDR3 region has 13 residues. Germline CDR1 reads SGHRS; CDR2 reads YFSETQ. Here the CDR3 reads CASSLSTRGQEFF.

The rearrangement links TRBV19 to TRBJ1-1. The CDR3 is 11 residues long. Germline CDR1 and CDR2: LNHDA and SQIVND (reference sequence). The CDR3 sequence is CASSIYAEAFF. The whole variable domain, filled in from reference TRBV19 and TRBJ1-1, reads DGGITQSPKYLFRKEGQNVTLSCEQNLNHDAMYWYRQDPGQGLRLIYYSQIVNDFQKGDIAEGYSVSREKKESFPLTVTSAQKNPTAFYLCASSIYAEAFFGQGTRLTVV.

V usage is TRBV28 and J usage is TRBJ2-5; TCRdb gives TRBD2 as the D gene, but with no DNA this cannot be confirmed. CDR3 length: 16 residues. The germline V gene encodes CDR1 MDHEN and CDR2 SYDVKM. The CDR3 loop is CASSLGLAGDQETQYF.

CDR3 amino acids: CASSLLSSDTQYF. V is TRBV7-9 and J is TRBJ2-3. The CDR3 contains 13 residues. Per germline, CDR1 SEHNR and CDR2 FQNEAQ (reference sequence). The whole variable domain, filled in from reference TRBV7-9 and TRBJ2-3, reads DTGVSQNPRHKITKRGQNVTFRCDPISEHNRLYWYRQTLGQGPEFLTYFQNEAQLEKSRLLSDRFSAERPKGSFSTLEIQRTEQGDSAMYLCASSLLSSDTQYFGPGTRLTVL.

The CDR3 reads CSARDYRLEMYEQYF. The chain employs TRBV20-1 and TRBJ2-7. The CDR3 contains 15 residues. The germline CDR1 and CDR2 sequences are DFQATT and SNEGSKA (reference sequence).

J is TRBJ1-2 and V is TRBV12-3 or TRBV12-4; TCRdb's D call of TRBD1 is untestable without DNA. The CDR3 spans 14 residues. This CDR3 reads CASSFQTGVYGYTF.

The chain uses TRBV12-3 or TRBV12-4 and TRBJ1-1; no DNA is available, so the TRBD1 call from TCRdb remains unchecked. The CDR3 runs 14 residues. Here the CDR3 reads CASSRDRVDTEAFF.